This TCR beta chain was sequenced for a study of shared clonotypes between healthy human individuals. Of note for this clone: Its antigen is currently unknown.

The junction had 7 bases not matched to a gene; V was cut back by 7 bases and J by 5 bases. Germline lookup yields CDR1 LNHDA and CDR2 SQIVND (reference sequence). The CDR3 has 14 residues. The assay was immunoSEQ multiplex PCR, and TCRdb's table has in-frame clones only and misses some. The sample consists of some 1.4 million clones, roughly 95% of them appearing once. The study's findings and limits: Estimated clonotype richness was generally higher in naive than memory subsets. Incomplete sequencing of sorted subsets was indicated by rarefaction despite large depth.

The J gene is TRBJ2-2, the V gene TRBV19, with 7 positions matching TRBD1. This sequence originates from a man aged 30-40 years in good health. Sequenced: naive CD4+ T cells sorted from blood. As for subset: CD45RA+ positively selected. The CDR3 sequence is CASTMTGRTGELFF. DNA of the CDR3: TGTGCCAGTACGATGACAGGGCGAACCGGGGAGCTGTTTTTT.